This T cell receptor beta chain was recorded in a study of patients and donors after allogeneic stem cell transplantation. TCRdb re-derived calls from the RT-PCR reads in MiXCR, one entry per CDR3 protein. The profile shows tens of thousands of distinct CDR3 sequences, about 31% of them singletons. Looked up from germline, CDR1 is DFQATT and CDR2 is SNEGSKA (reference sequence). V lost 4 bases and J lost 3, with 18 bases in between. The CDR3 length is 15 residues. This clonotype was picked up many times. The receptor was derived from a human donor who was either an allogeneic HSCT recipient or a stem cell or donor lymphocyte infusion donor (not recorded which). It is not recorded whose cells these are; they may come from a transplant donor. The sequencing input was blood, either unsorted or a sorted T cell fraction (not recorded which). The chain recombines TRBV20-1 with TRBJ1-1; no clear D gene. CDR3 bases: TGCAGTGCTAACAACCTCAGAAGAGGATACACTGAAGCTTTCTTT. Protein sequence: CSANNLRRGYTEAFF.